This TCR beta chain was captured by sequencing in a study of T cell responses to AZD1222 COVID-19 vaccine. About this clone itself: Its antigen is currently unknown.

Broader study findings: Clonal diversity may have been underestimated, and the donors were mostly white British, with more females than males.

Looked up from germline, CDR1 is DFQATT and CDR2 is SNEGSKA (reference sequence). The ends were cut back, 3 bases at V and 6 bases at J, with 18 bases in the middle. This CDR3 has 15 residues. Sequenced by immunoSEQ multiplex PCR; TCRdb stores in-frame clones only, minus some. The sample contains about 94,000 clones, 85% of which appear only once. V is TRBV20-1 and J is TRBJ1-5; D is perhaps TRBD1 (5 bases). This specimen was peripheral blood, taken 28 days after the second AZD1222 dose. The sequence was collected from an adult who received the AZD1222 COVID-19 vaccine. CDR3 amino acids: CSASKQGLGGQPQHF. DNA of the CDR3: TGCAGTGCTAGTAAGCAGGGCCTAGGAGGTCAGCCCCAGCATTTT.